The 25 T cell receptor beta chains below all came from one sample that was sequenced in a study of blood T cell repertoires in COVID-19 (dated by TCRdb to 2019 to 2021). To prepare the library, the immunoSEQ multiplex PCR assay was applied. What TCRdb holds here is the immuneACCESS table cut down to in-frame rearrangements. Part of the clones is not present; checked against another copy, under half of the missing clones reflect an unresolved V gene, and the others are unexplained. The sample table lists about 59,000 clones, 65% to 90% of them with a count of one. The ten largest clonotypes hold around 18% of the sample. Sequenced material: peripheral blood. The receptor source for this set is a human donor in a cohort sampled during active COVID-19.

The gene calls are TRBV6-2 or TRBV6-3 and TRBJ2-3; the D gene is possibly TRBD1 (6 bases). V lost 0 bases and J lost 6, with 10 bases in between. The CDR3 runs 14 residues. Germline loops: CDR1 MNHEY, CDR2 SVGEGT. In nucleotides, the CDR3 is TGTGCCAGCAGTTACTCCCTGAGGGGGGATACGCAGTATTTT. Its protein is CASSYSLRGDTQYF.

This clone was counted only a few times. This rearrangement joins TRBV27 to TRBJ2-2; 9 bases map to TRBD1. This CDR3 contains 15 residues. Unmatched junction bases numbered 4, after V lost 8 bases and J lost 0 bases. CDR1 MNHEY and CDR2 SMNVEV come from the germline V gene (reference sequence). The CDR3 DNA reads as TGTGCCAGCGGACACAGGGGGCCGAACACCGGGGAGCTGTTTTTT. Translation gives CASGHRGPNTGELFF.

The chain couples TRBV18 to TRBJ2-7, with D possibly matching TRBD1 (5 bases). V gave up 0 bases and J gave up 5 bases, with 11 bases separating them. The CDR3 has 14 residues. Looked up from germline, CDR1 is KGHSH and CDR2 is LQKENI. CDR3 loop: CASSPPQGLNEQYF. CDR3 DNA sequence: TGTGCCAGCTCACCACCTCAGGGTTTGAACGAGCAGTACTTC.

V is TRBV6-6 and J is TRBJ2-5, with 7 nucleotides matching TRBD1. Germline CDR1 and CDR2: MNHNY and SVGAGI (reference sequence). The V and J ends lost 0 bases and 0 bases, in that order; junction bases with no gene match: 4. This CDR3 has 16 residues. Here the CDR3 reads CASSYSDRSYQETQYF. CDR3 DNA sequence: TGTGCCAGCAGTTACTCGGACAGGTCGTACCAAGAGACCCAGTACTTC.

The chain uses TRBV5-1 and TRBJ2-5, with D maybe TRBD2 (5 bases). The CDR3 extends over 14 amino acids. Germline V gene lookup returns CDR1 SGHRS and CDR2 YFSETQ. Trimming shortened V by 0 bases and J by 4 bases, and 10 bases separated the two germline ends. In nucleotides, the CDR3 is TGCGCCAGCAGCTTGGGACATGGGAGAGAGACCCAGTACTTC. Amino acid sequence: CASSLGHGRETQYF.

The J gene is TRBJ1-2, the V gene TRBV5-1, with a tentative D call TRBD1 (6 bases). The V gene's germline CDR1 is SGHRS and CDR2 YFSETQ. CDR3 length: 14 amino acids. The V end was cut by 0 bases, the J end by 1 base, with 7 bases between. In nucleotides, the CDR3 is TGCGCCAGCAGCTTGGAGGGACATAACTATGGCTACACCTTC. This codes for CASSLEGHNYGYTF.

The genes are TRBV7-2 and TRBJ1-5; tentative D call: TRBD1 (6 bases). CDR3 length: 15 residues. Germline lookup yields CDR1 SGHTA and CDR2 FQGNSA. V shed 5 bases and J shed 2 bases, with 13 bases lying between them. CDR3 DNA: TGTGCCAGCAGCGGGGGGGGCATAGGCAATCAGCCCCAGCATTTT. It translates to CASSGGGIGNQPQHF.

This clone has only one observation. V is TRBV4-1 and J is TRBJ2-3, with a weak D call TRBD2 (7 bases). Trimming stripped 2 bases from V and 2 bases from J, with 20 bases between. CDR3 length equals 18 residues. Germline CDR1 and CDR2: MGHRA and YSYEKL. CDR3 in amino acids: CASSQRGSGGGPTDTQYF. In DNA, the CDR3 is TGCGCCAGCAGCCAAAGAGGCTCTGGGGGGGGGCCCACAGATACGCAGTATTTT.

J is TRBJ1-2 and V is TRBV19; D gene uncertain. The germline CDR1 and CDR2 sequences are LNHDA and SQIVND (reference sequence). The CDR3 is 14 residues long. V was shortened by 3 bases and J by 4 bases, with 12 bases between the two germline ends. CDR3 in amino acids: CASSISEGTYGYTF. DNA for the CDR3: TGTGCCAGTAGTATTTCCGAGGGAACCTATGGCTACACCTTC.

J is TRBJ1-2 and V is TRBV3-1 (or the pseudogene TRBV3-2); possibly TRBD1 for D (6 bases). CDR3 length: 14 residues. The germline gives CDR1 LGHDT, CDR2 YNNKEL (reference sequence). The germline V and J ends were trimmed by 0 bases and 6 bases, with 11 bases remaining between them. The chain's CDR3 is CASSQDVRGHGYTF. The CDR3 bases are TGTGCCAGCAGCCAAGACGTCAGGGGCCATGGCTACACCTTC.

This sequence joins TRBV4-3 and TRBJ2-7; D may be TRBD1 (5 bases). Trimming removed 0 bases from V and 5 bases from J, with 14 bases in between. The CDR3 runs 15 residues. Germline values: CDR1 LGHNA, CDR2 YSLEER. The CDR3 protein is CASSQDSTGPNEQYF. CDR3 bases: TGCGCCAGCAGCCAAGATAGTACAGGACCGAACGAGCAGTACTTC.

About this clone itself: In the same sample, other DNA sequences code for this CDR3. V is TRBV6-6 and J is TRBJ1-1, with D possibly being TRBD1 (5 bases). V was cut by 8 bases and J by 3 bases, with 13 bases left in between. Germline V lookup: CDR1 MNHNY, CDR2 SVGAGI (reference sequence). The CDR3 extends over 13 amino acids. Written as DNA, the CDR3 is TGTGCCAGCGGGGGGGGAGCCTACACTGAAGCTTTCTTT. Its translation: CASGGGAYTEAFF.

V and J are TRBV19 and TRBJ1-3; D might be TRBD1 (5 bases). The CDR3 is made up of 15 amino acids. Germline CDR1 reads LNHDA; CDR2 reads SQIVND (reference sequence). With 6 bases removed from V and 0 bases from J, the gap between germline ends came to 12 bases. The CDR3 DNA follows: TGTGCCAGTAGCCGACAGCTCCTCTCTGGAAACACCATATATTTT. Its translation: CASSRQLLSGNTIYF.

This chain links TRBV18 with TRBJ2-7, with TRBD1 matching 8 bases. Losses at the gene ends were 3 bases for V and 7 bases for J; bases not matched to a gene: 8. CDR3 length: 14 residues. The germline CDR1 and CDR2 sequences are KGHSH and LQKENI. CDR3 nucleotides: TGTGCCAGCTCACCTCCGACAGGGGAATTAGAGCAGTACTTC. This gives the protein CASSPPTGELEQYF.

The chain has TRBV29-1 and TRBJ1-1; D uncertain. Germline V CDR1 and CDR2: SQVTM, ANQGSEA. V lost 4 bases, J lost 4 bases, and 7 bases lay in between. This CDR3 has 11 residues. The chain's CDR3 is CSVGSGTEAFF. DNA of the CDR3: TGCAGCGTTGGGTCGGGCACTGAAGCTTTCTTT.

The chain links TRBV3-1 (or the pseudogene TRBV3-2) to TRBJ1-1; possible D gene TRBD1, 5 bases. CDR1 and CDR2 from the germline V gene are LGHDT and YNNKEL (reference sequence). V lost 10 bases and J 7 bases, leaving 19 bases between the germline ends. The CDR3 length is 13 residues. The CDR3 sequence is CAIQGREGGEAFF. The CDR3 DNA follows: TGTGCCATCCAGGGCAGGGAGGGCGGTGAAGCTTTCTTT.

The chain uses TRBV11-2 and TRBJ2-1; D might be TRBD2 (5 bases). This CDR3 region has 16 residues. V dropped 1 base and J dropped 1 base, with 11 bases sitting between them. Germline V CDR1 and CDR2: SGHAT, FQNNGV. The DNA of the CDR3 is TGTGCCAGCAGCTTAGGACCCCGAGGGTCCTACAATGAGCAGTTCTTC. This translates into CASSLGPRGSYNEQFF.

This clone has a single count. The chain links TRBV6-2 or TRBV6-3 to TRBJ2-3; 8 bases agree with TRBD2. The V and J ends lost 4 bases and 6 bases, in that order; junction bases with no gene match: 6. Germline V CDR1 and CDR2: MNHEY, SVGEGT. This CDR3 region has 14 residues. CDR3 loop: CASSSPAGGDTQYF. The CDR3 bases are TGTGCCAGCAGTTCACCGGCGGGGGGTGATACGCAGTATTTT.

The genes are TRBV11-2 and TRBJ2-3; 10 nucleotides agree with TRBD2. This CDR3 spans 17 amino acids. The germline CDR1 and CDR2 sequences are SGHAT and FQNNGV. V shed 1 base and J 1 base; nucleotides not matched to a gene: 5. The CDR3 here is CASSLGTSGVGTDTQYF. The CDR3 DNA reads as TGTGCCAGCAGCTTAGGGACTAGCGGAGTCGGCACAGATACGCAGTATTTT.

The CDR3: CASSYRQGQGVSPLHF. In nucleotides, the CDR3 is TGTGCCAGCAGTTATCGCCAAGGACAAGGGGTGTCACCCCTCCACTTT. The J gene is TRBJ1-6, the V gene TRBV6-5, with D maybe TRBD1 (5 bases). Trimming cost V 3 bases and J 10 bases, with 19 bases left between them. Germline V gene lookup returns CDR1 MNHEY and CDR2 SVGAGI. There are 16 residues in the CDR3.

The chain is built from TRBV7-2 and TRBJ2-1; TRBD1 matches 11 bases. V dropped 4 bases and J dropped 0; count of bases not matched to a gene: 11. The CDR3 runs 19 residues. CDR1 is SGHTA and CDR2 is FQGNSA in the germline V gene. The CDR3 bases are TGTGCCAGCAGCTGGACAGGGGGCGGCCGTAGGAGCTCCTACAATGAGCAGTTCTTC. It codes for CASSWTGGGRRSSYNEQFF. The entire variable domain, with the rest obtained from reference TRBV7-2 and TRBJ2-1, is as follows: GAGVSQSPSNKVTEKGKDVELRCDPISGHTALYWYRQSLGQGLEFLIYFQGNSAPDKSGLPSDRFSAERTGGSVSTLTIQRTQQEDSAVYLCASSWTGGGRRSSYNEQFFGPGTRLTVL.

The chain is built from TRBV7-9 and TRBJ2-7; 9 bases align to TRBD1. Germline V CDR1 and CDR2: SEHNR, FQNEAQ (reference sequence). V gave up 4 bases and J gave up 0 bases; unmatched junction bases: 4. The CDR3 runs 15 residues. CDR3 nucleotide sequence: TGTGCCAGCAGCTGGGGACAGGGCTACTCCTACGAGCAGTACTTC. This gives the protein CASSWGQGYSYEQYF.

The genes are TRBV6-4 and TRBJ2-3; 15 positions match TRBD2. The V segment lost 9 bases and the J segment 3 bases; nucleotides outside the gene matches: 4. The germline V gene has CDR1 MRHNA and CDR2 SNTAGT. This CDR3 region has 15 residues. In nucleotides, the CDR3 is TGTGCCAGTGGGACTAGCGGGGGGTCGACAGATACGCAGTATTTT. Amino acid sequence: CASGTSGGSTDTQYF.

The chain has TRBV5-1 and TRBJ1-6; 9 nucleotides line up with TRBD1. Per the germline V gene, CDR1 is SGHRS and CDR2 is YFSETQ. The CDR3 is 16 amino acids. The V gene end was trimmed by 0 bases and the J gene end by 10 bases; junction bases not matched to a gene: 8. CDR3 protein: CASSLGPGQGGSPLHF. The CDR3 nucleotides are TGCGCCAGCAGCTTGGGCCCGGGACAGGGTGGATCACCCCTCCACTTT. The variable domain in full, with the rest retrieved from reference TRBV5-1 and TRBJ1-6, is KAGVTQTPRYLIKTRGQQVTLSCSPISGHRSVSWYQQTPGQGLQFLFEYFSETQRNKGNFPGRFSGRQFSNSRSEMNVSTLELGDSALYLCASSLGPGQGGSPLHFGNGTRLTVT.

This clone was recorded a few times. The chain has TRBV5-1 and TRBJ2-5; a possible D gene is TRBD2 (7 bases). Trimming pared 4 bases from V and 5 bases from J, leaving 21 bases between. The CDR3 consists of 16 residues. Germline loops: CDR1 SGHRS, CDR2 YFSETQ. CDR3 sequence: CASSTQVGGQGETQYF. CDR3 nucleotide sequence: TGCGCCAGCAGCACTCAGGTCGGGGGGCAGGGGGAGACCCAGTACTTC.